This TCR beta chain stems from a study of T cell changes during pregnancy in multiple sclerosis. The ends lost 6 bases at V and 1 base at J; junction bases unmatched: 8. This CDR3 is built from 15 residues. CDR1 is MDHEN and CDR2 is SYDVKM in the germline V gene. Data came from immunoSEQ multiplex PCR; TCRdb stores just in-frame clones and leaves some out. The sample consists of around 40,000 clones, just over 90% of them appearing once. The TCR was taken from a female donor with multiple sclerosis, enrolled in a pregnancy study. The rearrangement uses TRBV28 and TRBJ1-1; TRBD1 matches at 7 bases. This material consisted of CD4+ T cells from peripheral blood mononuclear cells, taken in the third trimester of pregnancy. DNA of the CDR3: TGTGCCAGCAGCCCTGAGACAGGGACGAACACTGAAGCTTTCTTT. Protein sequence: CASSPETGTNTEAFF.